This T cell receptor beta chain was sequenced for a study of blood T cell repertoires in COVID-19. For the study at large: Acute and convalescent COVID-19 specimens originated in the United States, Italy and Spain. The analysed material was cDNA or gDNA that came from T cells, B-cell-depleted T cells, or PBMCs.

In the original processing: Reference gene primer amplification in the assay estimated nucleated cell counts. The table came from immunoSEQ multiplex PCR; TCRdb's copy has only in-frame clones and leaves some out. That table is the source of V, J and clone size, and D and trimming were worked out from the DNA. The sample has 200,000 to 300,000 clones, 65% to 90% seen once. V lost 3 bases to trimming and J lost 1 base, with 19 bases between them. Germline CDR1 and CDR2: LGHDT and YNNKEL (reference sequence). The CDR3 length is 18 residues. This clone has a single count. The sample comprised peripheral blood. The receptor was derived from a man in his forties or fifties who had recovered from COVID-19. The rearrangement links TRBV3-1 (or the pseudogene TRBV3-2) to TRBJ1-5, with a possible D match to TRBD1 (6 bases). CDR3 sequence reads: CASSQDSHRVVSNQPQHF. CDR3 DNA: TGTGCCAGCAGCCAGGACAGCCACAGGGTCGTGAGCAATCAGCCCCAGCATTTT.